This T cell receptor (beta chain) was captured by sequencing in a study of CXCR3-negative and CXCR3-positive naive CD8 T cells. Study results and caveats: Hydrophobicity was higher for TRB CDR3s found in CXCR3-positive naive cells than in CXCR3-negative naive cells. Similar levels of surface CD5 were seen between naive subsets; TCR strength was inferred from TRB CDR3 properties. TRBV-TRBJ usage was similar across naive CXCR3 subsets but distinct in memory cells.

The CDR3 covers 15 residues. Germline assignment: CDR1 SGHDN and CDR2 FVKESK. Details on this clonotype: Its cognate antigen is unknown.

TRB cDNA libraries were made by UMI-labeled 5' RACE. TCRdb reprocessed the 5' RACE reads and keeps a single row for each CDR3 protein, giving no DNA. Recorded for this sample: about 130,000 distinct CDR3 sequences. Sample: naive CXCR3+ CD8+ T cells from blood. Subset specified: CD45RO-CCR7+CD27+CD95- naive CD8+ T cells expressing CXCR3 (TNR3+). This chain links TRBV14 with TRBJ2-7; TCRdb calls TRBD1, which cannot be checked without DNA. This receptor was identified in a human donor in good health. Some clones in this sample may be carry-over from other donors' samples. The CDR3 region is CASSQFRQVYYEQYF.